This T cell receptor (beta chain) was identified in a study of blood T cells in healthy people across ages. Germline V gene data show CDR1 as ENHRY and CDR2 as SYGVKD. CDR3 length: 13 amino acids. PCR was performed a second time for about 6 to 11 cycles using a sample-barcoded 5' primer and a J-beta primer mix. Each cDNA was tagged by a template-switch adaptor containing 12 random nucleotides. TCRdb called the 5' RACE reads again in MiXCR, with one record for every CDR3 protein. Among about 1,800,000 distinct CDR3 sequences listed, 28% were seen once. The sequence was collected from a woman in her twenties or thirties in good health. Input material: blood. The V and J genes are TRBV10-3 and TRBJ2-4; D is uncertain. The end of the DNA is better explained by TRBJ2-7, so the J call may be wrong. Here the CDR3 reads CAISEPNRYEQYF. The DNA for the CDR3 is TGTGCCATCAGTGAGCCGAACAGATACGAGCAGTACTTC.